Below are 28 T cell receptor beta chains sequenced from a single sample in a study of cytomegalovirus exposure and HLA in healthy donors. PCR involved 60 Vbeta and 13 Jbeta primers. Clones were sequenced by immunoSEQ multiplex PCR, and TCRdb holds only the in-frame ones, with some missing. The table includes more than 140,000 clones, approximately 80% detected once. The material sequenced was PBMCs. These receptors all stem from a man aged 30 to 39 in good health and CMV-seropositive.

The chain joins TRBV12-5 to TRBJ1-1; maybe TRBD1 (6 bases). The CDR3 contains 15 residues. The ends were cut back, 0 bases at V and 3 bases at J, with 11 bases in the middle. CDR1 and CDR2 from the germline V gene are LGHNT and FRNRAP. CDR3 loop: CASGLVAGAYTEAFF. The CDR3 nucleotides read TGTGCTAGTGGTTTGGTAGCAGGGGCCTACACTGAAGCTTTCTTT.

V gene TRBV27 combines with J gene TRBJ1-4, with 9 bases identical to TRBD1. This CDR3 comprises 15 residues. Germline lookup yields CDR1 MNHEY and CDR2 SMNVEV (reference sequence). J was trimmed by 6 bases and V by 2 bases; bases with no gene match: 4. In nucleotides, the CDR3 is TGTGCCAGCAGTTTACTGGGACAGGGTGATGAAAAACTGTTTTTT. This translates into CASSLLGQGDEKLFF.

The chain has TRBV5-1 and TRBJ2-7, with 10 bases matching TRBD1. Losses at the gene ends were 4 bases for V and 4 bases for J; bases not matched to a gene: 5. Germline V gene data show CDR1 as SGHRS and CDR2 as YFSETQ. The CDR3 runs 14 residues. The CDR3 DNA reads TGCGCCAGCAGCGTGACAGGGGGCAATTACGAGCAGTACTTC. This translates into CASSVTGGNYEQYF.

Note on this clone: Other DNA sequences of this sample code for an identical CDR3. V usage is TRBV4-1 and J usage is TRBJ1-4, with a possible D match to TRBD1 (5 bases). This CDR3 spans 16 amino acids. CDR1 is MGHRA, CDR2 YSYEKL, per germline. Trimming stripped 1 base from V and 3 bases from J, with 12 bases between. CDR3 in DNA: TGCGCCAGCAGCCAAGCCTCAGGGCTTTCTAATGAAAAACTGTTTTTT. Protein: CASSQASGLSNEKLFF.

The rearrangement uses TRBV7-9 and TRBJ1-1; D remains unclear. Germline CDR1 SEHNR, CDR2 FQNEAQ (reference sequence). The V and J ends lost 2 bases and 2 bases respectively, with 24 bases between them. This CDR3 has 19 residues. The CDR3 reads CASSLIPNGGVGVNTEAFF. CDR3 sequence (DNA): TGTGCCAGCAGCTTAATCCCTAATGGTGGGGTCGGGGTAAACACTGAAGCTTTCTTT.

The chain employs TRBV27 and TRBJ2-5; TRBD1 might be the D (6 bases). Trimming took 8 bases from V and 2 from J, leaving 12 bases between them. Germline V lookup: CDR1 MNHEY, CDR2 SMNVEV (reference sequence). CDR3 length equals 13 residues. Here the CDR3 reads CASRTGTQETQYF. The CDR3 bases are TGTGCCAGCCGAACAGGGACGCAAGAGACCCAGTACTTC.

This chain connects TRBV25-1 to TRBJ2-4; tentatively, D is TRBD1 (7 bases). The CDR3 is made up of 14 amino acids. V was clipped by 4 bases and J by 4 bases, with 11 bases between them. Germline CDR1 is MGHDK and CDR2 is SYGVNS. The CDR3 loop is CASSGAGGKNIQYF. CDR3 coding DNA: TGTGCCAGCAGTGGGGCAGGGGGGAAAAACATTCAGTACTTC.

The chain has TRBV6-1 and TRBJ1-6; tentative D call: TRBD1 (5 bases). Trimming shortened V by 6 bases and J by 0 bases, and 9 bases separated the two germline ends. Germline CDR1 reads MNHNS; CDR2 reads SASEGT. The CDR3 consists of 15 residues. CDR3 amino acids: CASRPGGSYNSPLHF. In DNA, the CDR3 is TGTGCCAGCAGGCCGGGGGGCTCCTATAATTCACCCCTCCACTTT.

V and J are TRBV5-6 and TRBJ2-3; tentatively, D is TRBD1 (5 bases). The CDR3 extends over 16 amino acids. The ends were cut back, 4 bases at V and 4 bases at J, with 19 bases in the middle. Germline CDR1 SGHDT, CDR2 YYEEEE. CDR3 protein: CASSVAEQGWADTQYF. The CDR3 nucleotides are TGTGCCAGCAGCGTTGCAGAGCAGGGTTGGGCAGATACGCAGTATTTT.

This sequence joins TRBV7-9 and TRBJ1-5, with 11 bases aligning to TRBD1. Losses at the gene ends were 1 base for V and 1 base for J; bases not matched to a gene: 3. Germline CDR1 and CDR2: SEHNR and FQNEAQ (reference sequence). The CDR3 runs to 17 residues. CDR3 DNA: TGTGCCAGCAGCTTAGGGACAGGGGGCACGAGCAATCAGCCCCAGCATTTT. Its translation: CASSLGTGGTSNQPQHF.

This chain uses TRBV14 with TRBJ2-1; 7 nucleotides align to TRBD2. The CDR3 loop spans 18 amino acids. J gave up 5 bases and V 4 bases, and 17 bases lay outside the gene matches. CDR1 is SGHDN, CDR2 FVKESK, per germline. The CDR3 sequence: CASSPFQMAGDPHNEQFF. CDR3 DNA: TGTGCCAGCAGCCCTTTTCAAATGGCGGGGGACCCACACAATGAGCAGTTCTTC.

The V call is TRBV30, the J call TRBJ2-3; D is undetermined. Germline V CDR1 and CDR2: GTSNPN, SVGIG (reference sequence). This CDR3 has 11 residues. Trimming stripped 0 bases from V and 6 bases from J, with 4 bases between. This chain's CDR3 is CAWSVGDTQYF. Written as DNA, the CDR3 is TGTGCCTGGAGTGTCGGGGATACGCAGTATTTT.

The CDR3 here is CASSQETSGSFIQETQYF. In nucleotides, the CDR3 is TGCGCCAGCAGCCAAGAAACTAGCGGGAGCTTTATCCAAGAGACCCAGTACTTC. The chain uses TRBV4-1 and TRBJ2-5; 11 nucleotides align to TRBD2. The junction had 7 bases not matched to a gene; V was cut back by 0 bases and J by 1 base. The CDR3 totals 18 residues. In germline, CDR1 is MGHRA, CDR2 YSYEKL.

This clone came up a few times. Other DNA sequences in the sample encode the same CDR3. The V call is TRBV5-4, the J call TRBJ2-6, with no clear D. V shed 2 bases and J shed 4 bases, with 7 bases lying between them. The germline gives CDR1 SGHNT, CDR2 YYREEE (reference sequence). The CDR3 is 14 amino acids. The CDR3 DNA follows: TGTGCCAGCAGCTTTTATTCCGGGGCCAACGTCCTGACTTTC. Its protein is CASSFYSGANVLTF.

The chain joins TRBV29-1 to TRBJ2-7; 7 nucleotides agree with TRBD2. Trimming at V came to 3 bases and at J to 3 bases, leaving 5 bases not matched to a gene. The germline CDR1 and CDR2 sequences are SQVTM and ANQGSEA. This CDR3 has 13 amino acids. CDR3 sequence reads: CSVEGREGYEQYF. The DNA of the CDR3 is TGCAGCGTTGAGGGCAGGGAGGGCTACGAGCAGTACTTC.

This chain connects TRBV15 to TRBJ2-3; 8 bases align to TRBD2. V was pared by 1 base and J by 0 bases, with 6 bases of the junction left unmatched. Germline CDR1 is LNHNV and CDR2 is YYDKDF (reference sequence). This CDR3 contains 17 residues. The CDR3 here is CATSRGLTGGSTDTQYF. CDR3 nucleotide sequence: TGTGCCACCAGCAGAGGCTTGACGGGAGGGAGCACAGATACGCAGTATTTT.

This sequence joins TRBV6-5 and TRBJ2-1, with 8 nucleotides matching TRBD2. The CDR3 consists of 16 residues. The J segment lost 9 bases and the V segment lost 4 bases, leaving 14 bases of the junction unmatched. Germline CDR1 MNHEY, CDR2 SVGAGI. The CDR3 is CASSSWGEAGGPEQFF. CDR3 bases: TGTGCCAGCAGTTCCTGGGGGGAGGCGGGAGGCCCTGAGCAGTTCTTC.

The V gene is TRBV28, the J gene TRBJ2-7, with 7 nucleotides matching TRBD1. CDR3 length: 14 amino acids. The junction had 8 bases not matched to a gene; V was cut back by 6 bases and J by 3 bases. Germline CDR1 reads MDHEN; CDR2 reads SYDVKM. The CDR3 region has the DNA TGTGCCAGCAGGCCCCAGGGGGACGTCTACGAGCAGTACTTC. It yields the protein CASRPQGDVYEQYF.

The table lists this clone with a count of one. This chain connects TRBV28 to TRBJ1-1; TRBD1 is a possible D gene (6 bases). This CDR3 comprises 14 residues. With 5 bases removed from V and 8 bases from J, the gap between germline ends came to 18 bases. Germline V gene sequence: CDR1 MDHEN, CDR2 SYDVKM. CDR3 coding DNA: TGTGCCAGCAGTCCAACACACCAACAGGGAGAAGCTTTCTTT. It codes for CASSPTHQQGEAFF.

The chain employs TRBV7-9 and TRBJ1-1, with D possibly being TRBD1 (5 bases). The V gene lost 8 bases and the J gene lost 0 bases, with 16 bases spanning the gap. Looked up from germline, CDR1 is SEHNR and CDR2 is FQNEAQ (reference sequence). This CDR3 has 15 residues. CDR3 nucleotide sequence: TGTGCCAGCGGCCTGGTTCCAGGGTTGAACACTGAAGCTTTCTTT. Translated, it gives CASGLVPGLNTEAFF.

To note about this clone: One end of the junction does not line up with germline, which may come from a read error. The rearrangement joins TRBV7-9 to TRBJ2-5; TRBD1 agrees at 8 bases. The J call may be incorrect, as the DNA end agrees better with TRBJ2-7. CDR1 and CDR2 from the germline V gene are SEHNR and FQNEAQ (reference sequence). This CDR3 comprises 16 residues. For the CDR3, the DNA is TGTTCCAGCAGCCTACCGACCGGGACAGGCCCCTACGAGCAGTACTTC. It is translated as CSSSLPTGTGPYEQYF.

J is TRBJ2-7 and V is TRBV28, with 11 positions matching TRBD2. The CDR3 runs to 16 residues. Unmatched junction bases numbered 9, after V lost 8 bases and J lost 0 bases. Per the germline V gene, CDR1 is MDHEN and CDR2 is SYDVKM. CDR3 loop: CASSVGLAGSSYEQYF. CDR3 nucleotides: TGTGCCAGCTCGGTAGGACTAGCGGGTAGCTCCTACGAGCAGTACTTC.

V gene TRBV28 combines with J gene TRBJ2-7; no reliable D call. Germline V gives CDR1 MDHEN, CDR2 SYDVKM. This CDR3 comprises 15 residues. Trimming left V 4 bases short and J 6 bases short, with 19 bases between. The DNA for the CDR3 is TGTGCCAGCAGTTCCGTGGGCCTTCTCGAAGGCGAGCAGTACTTC. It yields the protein CASSSVGLLEGEQYF.

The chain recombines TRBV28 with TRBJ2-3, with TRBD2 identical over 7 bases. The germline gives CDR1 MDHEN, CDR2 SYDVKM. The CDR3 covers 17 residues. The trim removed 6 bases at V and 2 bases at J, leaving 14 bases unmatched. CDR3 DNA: TGTGCCAGCAGGATCAGCGGGAAATATAGACTCACAGATACGCAGTATTTT. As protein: CASRISGKYRLTDTQYF. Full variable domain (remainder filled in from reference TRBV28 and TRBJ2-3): DVKVTQSSRYLVKRTGEKVFLECVQDMDHENMFWYRQDPGLGLRLIYFSYDVKMKEKGDIPEGYSVSREKKERFSLILESASTNQTSMYLCASRISGKYRLTDTQYFGPGTRLTVL.

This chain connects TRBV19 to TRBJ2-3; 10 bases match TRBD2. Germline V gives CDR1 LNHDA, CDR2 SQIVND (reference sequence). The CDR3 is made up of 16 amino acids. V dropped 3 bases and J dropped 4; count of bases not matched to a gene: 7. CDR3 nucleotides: TGTGCCAGTAGTATCAAGCGGGGGGGCCGGGCAGATACGCAGTATTTT. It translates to CASSIKRGGRADTQYF. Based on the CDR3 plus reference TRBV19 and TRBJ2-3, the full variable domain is DGGITQSPKYLFRKEGQNVTLSCEQNLNHDAMYWYRQDPGQGLRLIYYSQIVNDFQKGDIAEGYSVSREKKESFPLTVTSAQKNPTAFYLCASSIKRGGRADTQYFGPGTRLTVL.

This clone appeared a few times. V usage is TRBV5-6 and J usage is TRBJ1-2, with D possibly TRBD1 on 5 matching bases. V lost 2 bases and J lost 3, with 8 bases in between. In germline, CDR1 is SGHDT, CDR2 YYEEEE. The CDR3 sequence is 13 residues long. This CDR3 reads CASSFGGDYGYTF. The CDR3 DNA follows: TGTGCCAGCAGCTTTGGAGGGGACTATGGCTACACCTTC.

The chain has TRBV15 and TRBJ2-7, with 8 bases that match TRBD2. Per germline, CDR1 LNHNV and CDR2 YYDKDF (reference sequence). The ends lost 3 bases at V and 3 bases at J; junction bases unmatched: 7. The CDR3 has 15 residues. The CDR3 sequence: CATSSQRTSGYEQYF. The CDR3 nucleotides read TGTGCCACCAGCAGCCAGCGTACTAGCGGCTACGAGCAGTACTTC.

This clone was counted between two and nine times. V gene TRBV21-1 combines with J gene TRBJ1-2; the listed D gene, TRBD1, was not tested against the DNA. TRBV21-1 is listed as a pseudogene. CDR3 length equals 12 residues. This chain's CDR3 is CASRSQAIGCTF. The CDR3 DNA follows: TGTGCCAGCAGGTCTCAGGCCATTGGATGCACCTTC.